Below, one T cell receptor beta chain is given with its context. Using a J-beta primer mix together with a sample-barcoded 5' primer, a second PCR was run for roughly 6 to 12 cycles. Tagging of each cDNA molecule was performed by a template-switch adaptor with 12 random nucleotides. No fewer than 3 million CDR3-containing paired-end reads came from each sample. One entry per CDR3 protein results from TCRdb running MiXCR on the 5' RACE reads. The table has approximately 1.5 million distinct CDR3 sequences, about 32% seen once; the top ten hold 11%. This CDR3 has 15 residues. From germline, CDR1 is MDHEN and CDR2 SYDVKM. Trimming at V came to 6 bases and at J to 2 bases, leaving 8 bases not matched to a gene. The record originates from a study of blood T cells in healthy people across ages. Study-level background: Per two T cells, about one barcoded beta molecule was captured through template switching.

The sequencing sample was made of blood. The chain recombines TRBV28 with TRBJ2-7; TRBD2 agrees at 9 bases. The TCR was taken from a woman in her twenties or thirties in good health. Written as DNA, the CDR3 is TGTGCCAGCAGATCCGGACTAGCGCAGACCTACGAGCAGTACTTC. Its translation: CASRSGLAQTYEQYF.